The 15 T cell receptor beta chains listed next were all sequenced from one sample in a study of cytomegalovirus exposure and HLA in healthy donors. This PCR relied on a set of 60 Vbeta primers and 13 Jbeta primers. TCRdb keeps only in-frame clones here, not all; method: immunoSEQ multiplex PCR. The data contain about 59,000 clones, 70% to 75% of them seen just once; the ten biggest clones take up about 7%. Sequencing used PBMCs. These receptors came from a man aged 30 to 45 in good health and CMV-seropositive.

The genes are TRBV10-3 and TRBJ2-7, with a tentative D call TRBD1 (6 bases). Germline CDR1 and CDR2: ENHRY and SYGVKD. Trimming removed 5 bases from V and 1 base from J, with 12 bases in between. The CDR3 contains 14 residues. CDR3 loop: CAISSDRRSYEQYF. The DNA for the CDR3 is TGTGCCATCAGTTCTGACAGGCGGTCCTACGAGCAGTACTTC.

The V gene is TRBV4-1, the J gene TRBJ2-3; 10 bases fit TRBD2. The CDR3 sequence is 17 residues long. The V gene end was trimmed by 1 base and the J gene end by 7 bases; junction bases not matched to a gene: 11. CDR1 is MGHRA, CDR2 YSYEKL, per germline. DNA for the CDR3: TGCGCCAGCAGCCAAGTACTAGCGGGGCTCCTATCGTATACGCAGTATTTT. Amino acid sequence: CASSQVLAGLLSYTQYF.

The V call is TRBV5-1, the J call TRBJ2-7; D is uncertain. Germline V gives CDR1 SGHRS, CDR2 YFSETQ. Trimming removed 1 base from V and 3 bases from J, with 5 bases in between. CDR3 size: 12 residues. The CDR3 bases are TGCGCCAGCAGCTTGCCCGGCTACGAGCAGTACTTC. It translates to CASSLPGYEQYF.

The rearrangement links TRBV2 to TRBJ2-7; 7 nucleotides line up with TRBD1. This CDR3 is built from 14 residues. The germline V gene encodes CDR1 SNHLY and CDR2 FYNNEI. The V gene end was trimmed by 6 bases and the J gene end by 9 bases; junction bases not matched to a gene: 14. For the CDR3, the DNA is TGTGCCAGCAGATCGGATGGGACAGTTCAATCGCAGTACTTC. As protein: CASRSDGTVQSQYF. The full variable domain, rest sourced from reference TRBV2 and TRBJ2-7, is EPEVTQTPSHQVTQMGQEVILRCVPISNHLYFYWYRQILGQKVEFLVSFYNNEISEKSEIFDDQFSVERPDGSNFTLKIRSTKLEDSAMYFCASRSDGTVQSQYFGPGTRLTVT.

DNA for the CDR3: TGTGCCAGCCGGAGGGGCGCGAGCGAAAAACTGTTTTTT. It translates to CASRRGASEKLFF. This chain links TRBV28 with TRBJ1-4; TRBD1 might be the D (5 bases). This CDR3 has 13 amino acids. Trimming pared 8 bases from V and 8 bases from J, leaving 15 bases between. Germline V gene sequence: CDR1 MDHEN, CDR2 SYDVKM. Supplemented by reference TRBV28 and TRBJ1-4, the full variable domain reads DVKVTQSSRYLVKRTGEKVFLECVQDMDHENMFWYRQDPGLGLRLIYFSYDVKMKEKGDIPEGYSVSREKKERFSLILESASTNQTSMYLCASRRGASEKLFFGSGTQLSVL.

This chain uses TRBV4-2 with TRBJ2-1; the match to TRBD2 covers 7 bases. The CDR3 has 13 residues. Losses at the gene ends were 4 bases for V and 7 bases for J; bases not matched to a gene: 4. Germline CDR1 and CDR2: LGHNA and YNFKEQ. CDR3 protein: CASSLGLGNEQFF. The CDR3 DNA reads TGTGCCAGCAGCCTCGGACTAGGGAATGAGCAGTTCTTC.

The chain links TRBV13 to TRBJ1-1, with no clear D. The germline V gene encodes CDR1 PRHDT and CDR2 FYEKMQ (reference sequence). Trimming cost V 2 bases and J 3 bases, with 13 bases left between them. CDR3 size: 15 residues. Here the CDR3 reads CASSLSRFRDTEAFF. The DNA for the CDR3 is TGTGCCAGCAGCTTATCTCGGTTCCGGGACACTGAAGCTTTCTTT.

This rearrangement joins TRBV5-6 to TRBJ2-1; TRBD2 might be the D (6 bases). This CDR3 is built from 17 residues. The V end was cut by 0 bases, the J end by 0 bases, with 13 bases between. Germline V lookup: CDR1 SGHDT, CDR2 YYEEEE. The CDR3 DNA follows: TGTGCCAGCAGCTTGGGGGGGGACCCGGGCTCCTACAATGAGCAGTTCTTC. This sequence encodes CASSLGGDPGSYNEQFF.

The chain employs TRBV19 and TRBJ2-1; D not resolved. Trimming cost V 5 bases and J 3 bases, with 17 bases left between them. CDR1 LNHDA and CDR2 SQIVND come from the germline V gene (reference sequence). This CDR3 has 16 residues. The CDR3 nucleotides read TGTGCCAGTAGTGTTCAACCTAGAGCCTTCTACAATGAGCAGTTCTTC. Its protein product is CASSVQPRAFYNEQFF.

This sequence joins TRBV27 and TRBJ1-1; D is perhaps TRBD1 (5 bases). V was cut by 4 bases and J by 0 bases, with 9 bases left in between. Germline CDR1 MNHEY, CDR2 SMNVEV (reference sequence). This CDR3 has 14 amino acids. The CDR3 spells CASSSGLMNTEAFF. CDR3 bases: TGTGCCAGCAGTTCGGGACTGATGAACACTGAAGCTTTCTTT.

This clone was counted between two and nine times. The chain is built from TRBV29-1 and TRBJ1-2; TRBD1 might be the D (5 bases). The germline CDR1 and CDR2 sequences are SQVTM and ANQGSEA. V lost 6 bases, J lost 1 base, and 9 bases lay in between. The CDR3 runs 12 residues. The CDR3 loop reads CSVDDSNYGYTF. The DNA of the CDR3 is TGCAGCGTAGACGACAGTAACTATGGCTACACCTTC. The full variable domain, with the rest looked up from reference TRBV29-1 and TRBJ1-2, is SAVISQKPSRDICQRGTSLTIQCQVDSQVTMMFWYRQQPGQSLTLIATANQGSEATYESGFVIDKFPISRPNLTFSTLTVSNMSPEDSSIYLCSVDDSNYGYTFGSGTRLTVV.

This chain connects TRBV18 to TRBJ1-5; D remains unclear. Looked up from germline, CDR1 is KGHSH and CDR2 is LQKENI. The CDR3 is 15 residues long. The V and J ends lost 0 bases and 1 base respectively, with 7 bases between them. CDR3 bases: TGTGCCAGCTCACCACCGGGCCACAGCAATCAGCCCCAGCATTTT. The encoded protein is CASSPPGHSNQPQHF.

This clone was seen a single time. The chain recombines TRBV11-2 with TRBJ2-7, with D perhaps TRBD1 (6 bases). The V and J ends lost 5 bases and 4 bases respectively, with 21 bases between them. Germline V gives CDR1 SGHAT, CDR2 FQNNGV. This CDR3 contains 16 residues. The CDR3 sequence is CASSDQPLRGSYEQYF. The CDR3 coding sequence is TGTGCCAGCAGCGATCAACCCCTTAGGGGGTCATACGAGCAGTACTTC.

The V gene is TRBV5-4, the J gene TRBJ2-3; 11 positions agree with TRBD2. Germline-derived CDR1 and CDR2 are SGHNT and YYREEE (reference sequence). The ends lost 1 base at V and 4 bases at J; junction bases unmatched: 8. This CDR3 spans 17 amino acids. The CDR3 bases are TGTGCCAGCAGCTTGAATAATCTAGCGGGGGGATCAGATACGCAGTATTTT. This translates into CASSLNNLAGGSDTQYF.

This clone was seen once. The rearrangement links TRBV5-1 to TRBJ2-7, with D possibly matching TRBD1 (6 bases). Germline CDR1 reads SGHRS; CDR2 reads YFSETQ. This CDR3 is built from 14 residues. The V and J ends lost 5 bases and 0 bases respectively, with 12 bases between them. CDR3: CASRSDSYSYEQYF. Written as DNA, the CDR3 is TGCGCCAGCAGGTCGGACAGCTACTCCTACGAGCAGTACTTC. The whole variable domain, filled in from reference TRBV5-1 and TRBJ2-7, reads KAGVTQTPRYLIKTRGQQVTLSCSPISGHRSVSWYQQTPGQGLQFLFEYFSETQRNKGNFPGRFSGRQFSNSRSEMNVSTLELGDSALYLCASRSDSYSYEQYFGPGTRLTVT.